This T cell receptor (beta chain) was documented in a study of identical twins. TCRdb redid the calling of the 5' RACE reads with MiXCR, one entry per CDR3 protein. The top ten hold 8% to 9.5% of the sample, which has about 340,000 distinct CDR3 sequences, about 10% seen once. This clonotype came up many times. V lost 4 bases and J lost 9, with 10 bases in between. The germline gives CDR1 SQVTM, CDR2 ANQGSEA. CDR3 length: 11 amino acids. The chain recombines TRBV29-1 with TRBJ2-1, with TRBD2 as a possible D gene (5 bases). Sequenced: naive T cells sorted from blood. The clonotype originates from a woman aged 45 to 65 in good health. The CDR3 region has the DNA TGCAGCGTTGTTCTAGCCGGTGAGCAGTTCTTC. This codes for CSVVLAGEQFF.